The table lists the clone carrying this T cell receptor (beta chain) with a few counts. Antigen unknown. This entry comes from a study of identical twins. Notes on the study in general: Models underestimated out-of-frame TCR alpha sharing in monozygotic twins. With abundant cord blood beta clonotypes, insertions were fewer; memory repertoires showed no such pattern.

TCRdb itself ran the 5' RACE reads through MiXCR, one entry per CDR3 protein. Here the sample spans fewer than 900,000 distinct CDR3 sequences, 21% being singletons. These same records also appear under a second study, on T cells expressing NK-cell markers. From that second work: HCMV specificity was not established for the expanded NKG2C+ T cell clones.

The sequence came from a woman in her late teens or twenties in good health. Sequenced sample: PBMCs.

The CDR3 DNA is TGCAGTGCTAGAGAGACAGGGGCTAAGGATACGCAGTATTTT. It yields the protein CSARETGAKDTQYF. V and J are TRBV20-1 and TRBJ2-3; TRBD1 agrees at 8 bases. The CDR3 loop spans 14 amino acids. The germline V gene has CDR1 DFQATT and CDR2 SNEGSKA (reference sequence). After removal of 0 bases from V and 6 bases from J, the junction contained 5 bases not matched to a gene.